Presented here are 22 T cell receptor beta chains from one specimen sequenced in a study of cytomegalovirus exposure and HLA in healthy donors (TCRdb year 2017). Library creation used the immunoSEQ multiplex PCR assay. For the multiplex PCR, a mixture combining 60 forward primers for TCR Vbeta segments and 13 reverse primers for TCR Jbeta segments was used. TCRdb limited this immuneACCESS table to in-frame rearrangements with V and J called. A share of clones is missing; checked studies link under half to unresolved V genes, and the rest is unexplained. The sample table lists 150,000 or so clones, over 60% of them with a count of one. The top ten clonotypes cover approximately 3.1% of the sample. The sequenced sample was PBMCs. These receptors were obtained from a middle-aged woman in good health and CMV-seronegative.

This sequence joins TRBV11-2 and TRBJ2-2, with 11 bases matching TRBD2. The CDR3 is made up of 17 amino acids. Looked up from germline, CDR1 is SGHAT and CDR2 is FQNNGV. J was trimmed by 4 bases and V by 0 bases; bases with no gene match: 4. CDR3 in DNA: TGTGCCAGCAGCTTAGATTCTAGCGGGGGGTTCACCGGGGAGCTGTTTTTT. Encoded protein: CASSLDSSGGFTGELFF.

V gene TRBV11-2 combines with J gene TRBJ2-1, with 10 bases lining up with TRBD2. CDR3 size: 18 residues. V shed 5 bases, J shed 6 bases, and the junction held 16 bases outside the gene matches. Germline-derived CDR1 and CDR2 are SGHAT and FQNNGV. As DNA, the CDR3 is TGTGCCAGCAGCAGGGGAGCGGGGGGGTTCCTTATGGGCAATGAGCAGTTCTTC. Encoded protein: CASSRGAGGFLMGNEQFF.

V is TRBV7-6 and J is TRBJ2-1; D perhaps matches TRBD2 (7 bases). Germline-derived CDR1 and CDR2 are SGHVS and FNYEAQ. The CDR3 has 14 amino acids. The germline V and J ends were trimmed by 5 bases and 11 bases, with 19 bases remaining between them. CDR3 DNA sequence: TGTGCCAGCAGCCCCCGAGGGGGGGGTAGGAAGCAGTTCTTC. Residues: CASSPRGGGRKQFF.

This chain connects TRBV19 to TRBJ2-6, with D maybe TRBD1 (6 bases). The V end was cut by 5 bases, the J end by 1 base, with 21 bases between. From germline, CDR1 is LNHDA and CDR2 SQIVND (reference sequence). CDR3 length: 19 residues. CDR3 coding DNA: TGTGCCAGTAGTCGGCCTGGGGGCGCCTCAACTTCTGGGGCCAACGTCCTGACTTTC. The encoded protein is CASSRPGGASTSGANVLTF.

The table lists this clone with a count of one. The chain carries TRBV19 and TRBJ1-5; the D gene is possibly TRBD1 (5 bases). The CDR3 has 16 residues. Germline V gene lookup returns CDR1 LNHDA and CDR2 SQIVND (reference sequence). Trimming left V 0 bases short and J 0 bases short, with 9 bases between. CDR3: CASSIESRASNQPQHF. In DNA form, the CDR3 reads TGTGCCAGTAGTATAGAAAGCAGGGCTAGCAATCAGCCCCAGCATTTT.

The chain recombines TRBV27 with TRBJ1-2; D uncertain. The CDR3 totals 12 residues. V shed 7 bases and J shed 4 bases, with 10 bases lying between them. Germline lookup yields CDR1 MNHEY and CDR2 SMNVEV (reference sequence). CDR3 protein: CASIPERYGYTF. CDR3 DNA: TGTGCCAGCATCCCGGAGCGCTATGGCTACACCTTC.

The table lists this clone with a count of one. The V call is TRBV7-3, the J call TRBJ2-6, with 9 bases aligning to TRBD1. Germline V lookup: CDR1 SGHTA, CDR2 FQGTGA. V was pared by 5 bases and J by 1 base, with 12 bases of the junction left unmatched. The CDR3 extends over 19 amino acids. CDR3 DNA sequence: TGTGCCAGCAGCCCCAGTAGGACAGGGGTATTTTCTGGGGCCAACGTCCTGACTTTC. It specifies CASSPSRTGVFSGANVLTF.

The CDR3 loop reads CASSLDSGRYEQYF. DNA of the CDR3: TGCGCCAGCAGCTTGGATAGCGGGAGGTACGAGCAGTACTTC. The chain uses TRBV5-1 and TRBJ2-7; the match to TRBD2 covers 10 bases. CDR3 length: 14 residues. The V gene end was trimmed by 0 bases and the J gene end by 4 bases; junction bases not matched to a gene: 1. Germline assignment: CDR1 SGHRS and CDR2 YFSETQ. Full variable domain (remainder filled in from reference TRBV5-1 and TRBJ2-7): KAGVTQTPRYLIKTRGQQVTLSCSPISGHRSVSWYQQTPGQGLQFLFEYFSETQRNKGNFPGRFSGRQFSNSRSEMNVSTLELGDSALYLCASSLDSGRYEQYFGPGTRLTVT.

As DNA, the CDR3 is TGTGCCAGCAGTTTATGGCGGGGGGTCGAGCAGTACTTC. Residues: CASSLWRGVEQYF. This rearrangement joins TRBV28 to TRBJ2-7; TRBD2 matches at 8 bases. The V segment lost 0 bases and the J segment 6 bases; nucleotides outside the gene matches: 1. Germline CDR1 reads MDHEN; CDR2 reads SYDVKM. The CDR3 is 13 residues long.

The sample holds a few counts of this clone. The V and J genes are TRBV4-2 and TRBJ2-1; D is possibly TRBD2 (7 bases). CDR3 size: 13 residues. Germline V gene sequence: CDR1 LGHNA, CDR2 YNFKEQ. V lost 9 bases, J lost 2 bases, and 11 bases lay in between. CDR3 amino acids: CARGGRAYNEQFF. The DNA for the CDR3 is TGTGCCAGGGGGGGGCGAGCCTACAATGAGCAGTTCTTC.

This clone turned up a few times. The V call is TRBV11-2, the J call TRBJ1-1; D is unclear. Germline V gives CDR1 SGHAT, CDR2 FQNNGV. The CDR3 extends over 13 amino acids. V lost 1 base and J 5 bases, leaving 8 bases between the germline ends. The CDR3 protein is CASSLGPRTEAFF. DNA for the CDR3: TGTGCCAGCAGCTTAGGTCCCCGGACTGAAGCTTTCTTT.

CDR3 protein: CASRLQGKSYEQYF. The CDR3 DNA reads TGTGCCAGCAGGTTACAGGGGAAGTCCTACGAGCAGTACTTC. This chain connects TRBV27 to TRBJ2-5; the match to TRBD1 covers 7 bases. The DNA end is more similar to TRBJ2-7, so the J call may be wrong. This CDR3 spans 14 amino acids. Germline values: CDR1 MNHEY, CDR2 SMNVEV (reference sequence).

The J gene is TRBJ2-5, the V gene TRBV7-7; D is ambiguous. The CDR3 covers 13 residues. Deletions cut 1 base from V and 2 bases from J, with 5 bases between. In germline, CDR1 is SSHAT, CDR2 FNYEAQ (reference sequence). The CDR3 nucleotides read TGTGCCAGCAGCTTAGGCTATCAAGAGACCCAGTACTTC. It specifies CASSLGYQETQYF.

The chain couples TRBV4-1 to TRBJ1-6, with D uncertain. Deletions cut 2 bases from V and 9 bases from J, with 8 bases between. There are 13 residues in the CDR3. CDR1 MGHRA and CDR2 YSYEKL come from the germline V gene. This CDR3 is CASSQLISSPLHF. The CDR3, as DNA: TGCGCCAGCAGCCAATTAATTAGTTCACCCCTCCACTTT.

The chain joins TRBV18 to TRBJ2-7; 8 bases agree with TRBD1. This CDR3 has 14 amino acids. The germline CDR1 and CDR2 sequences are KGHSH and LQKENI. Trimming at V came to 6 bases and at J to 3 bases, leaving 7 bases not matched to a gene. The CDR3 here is CASSRQGNRYEQYF. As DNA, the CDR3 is TGTGCCAGCTCCCGACAGGGGAACCGCTACGAGCAGTACTTC.

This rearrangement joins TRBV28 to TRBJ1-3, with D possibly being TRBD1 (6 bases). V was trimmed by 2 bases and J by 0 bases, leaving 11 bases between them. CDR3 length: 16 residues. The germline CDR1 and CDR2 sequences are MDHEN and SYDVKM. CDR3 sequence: CASSLDRTFSGNTIYF. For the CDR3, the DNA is TGTGCCAGCAGTTTAGACAGGACCTTCTCTGGAAACACCATATATTTT.

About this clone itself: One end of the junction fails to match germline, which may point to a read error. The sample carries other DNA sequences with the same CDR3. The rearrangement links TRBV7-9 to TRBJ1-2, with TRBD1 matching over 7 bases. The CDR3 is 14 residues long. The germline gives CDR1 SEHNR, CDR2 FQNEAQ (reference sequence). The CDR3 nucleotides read TGTGCTAGCAGCTTGATGGGACAGCTCTATGGCTACACCTTC. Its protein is CASSLMGQLYGYTF.

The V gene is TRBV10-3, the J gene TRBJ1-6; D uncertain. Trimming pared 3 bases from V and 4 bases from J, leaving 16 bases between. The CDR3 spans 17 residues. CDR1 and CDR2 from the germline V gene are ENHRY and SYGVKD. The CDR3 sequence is CAISERIEVSYNSPLHF. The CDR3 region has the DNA TGTGCCATCAGTGAACGGATCGAGGTATCTTATAATTCACCCCTCCACTTT.

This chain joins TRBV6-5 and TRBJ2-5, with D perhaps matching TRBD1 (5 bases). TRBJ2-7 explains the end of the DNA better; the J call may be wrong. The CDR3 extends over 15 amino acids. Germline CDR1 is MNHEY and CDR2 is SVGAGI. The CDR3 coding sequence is TGTGCCAGCAGTTACTCTGTGGATGGGGCTACCGAGCAGTACTTC. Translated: CASSYSVDGATEQYF.

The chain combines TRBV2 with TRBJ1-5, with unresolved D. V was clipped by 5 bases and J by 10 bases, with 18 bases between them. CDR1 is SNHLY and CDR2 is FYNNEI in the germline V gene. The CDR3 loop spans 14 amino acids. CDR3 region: CASSYSRAAGPQHF. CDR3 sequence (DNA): TGTGCCAGCAGTTATTCACGGGCCGCGGGACCCCAGCATTTT.

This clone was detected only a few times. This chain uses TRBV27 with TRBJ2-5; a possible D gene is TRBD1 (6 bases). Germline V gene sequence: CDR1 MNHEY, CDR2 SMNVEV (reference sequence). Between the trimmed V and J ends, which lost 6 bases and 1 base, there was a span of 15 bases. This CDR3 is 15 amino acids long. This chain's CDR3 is CASSLQDSIQETQYF. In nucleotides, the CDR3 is TGTGCCAGCAGCCTACAGGACAGCATCCAAGAGACCCAGTACTTC.

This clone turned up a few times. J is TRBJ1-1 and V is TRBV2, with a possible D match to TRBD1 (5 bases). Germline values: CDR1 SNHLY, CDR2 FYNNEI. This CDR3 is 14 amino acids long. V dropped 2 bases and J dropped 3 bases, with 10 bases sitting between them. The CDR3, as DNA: TGTGCCAGCAGTGAATGGTGGGGGGACACTGAAGCTTTCTTT. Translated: CASSEWWGDTEAFF.